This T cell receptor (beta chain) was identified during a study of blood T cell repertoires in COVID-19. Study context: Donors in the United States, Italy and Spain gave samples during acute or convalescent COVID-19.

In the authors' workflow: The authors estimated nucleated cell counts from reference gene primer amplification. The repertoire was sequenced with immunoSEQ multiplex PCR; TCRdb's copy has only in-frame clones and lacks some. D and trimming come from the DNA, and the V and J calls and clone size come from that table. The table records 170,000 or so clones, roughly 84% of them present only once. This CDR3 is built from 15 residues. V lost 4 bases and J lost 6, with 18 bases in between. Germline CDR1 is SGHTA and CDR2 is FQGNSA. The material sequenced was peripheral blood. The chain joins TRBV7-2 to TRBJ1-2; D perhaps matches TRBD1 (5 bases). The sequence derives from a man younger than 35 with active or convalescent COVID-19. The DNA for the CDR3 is TGTGCCAGCAGCTCGGTAGGATCGGGGGACCATGGCTACACCTTC. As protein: CASSSVGSGDHGYTF.